A single sample gave rise to the 23 T cell receptor beta chains below, sequenced in a study of identifying expanded T cells in peripheral blood. Sequenced by immunoSEQ multiplex PCR; TCRdb stores in-frame clones only, minus some. The profile covers 100,000 to 150,000 clones, with roughly 84% appearing a single time and roughly 3.3% taken by the ten largest. Sequenced material: blood. The receptor set was obtained from a person aged 18 to 75 in good health.

This clone was seen a single time. The J gene is TRBJ1-2, the V gene TRBV6-1, with a tentative D call TRBD1 (6 bases). The V and J ends lost 6 bases and 2 bases respectively, with 13 bases between them. Germline V gives CDR1 MNHNS, CDR2 SASEGT. The CDR3 consists of 14 residues. CDR3 sequence: CASRETQGNYGYTF. The CDR3 DNA reads TGTGCCAGCAGGGAAACTCAGGGGAACTATGGCTACACCTTC.

The chain links TRBV7-9 to TRBJ1-4, with a tentative D call TRBD1 (5 bases). Trimming cost V 4 bases and J 3 bases, with 12 bases left between them. The CDR3 is 15 amino acids. In germline, CDR1 is SEHNR, CDR2 FQNEAQ (reference sequence). CDR3: CASSSTGTANEKLFF. CDR3 coding DNA: TGTGCCAGCAGCTCAACCGGGACCGCTAATGAAAAACTGTTTTTT.

This chain joins TRBV9 and TRBJ2-3, with 8 positions matching TRBD2. Germline-derived CDR1 and CDR2 are SGDLS and YYNGEE. The CDR3 has 17 residues. V shed 6 bases, J shed 0 bases, and the junction held 12 bases outside the gene matches. CDR3 DNA: TGTGCCAGCAATTCCCCTTATAGCGGGGCTAGCACAGATACGCAGTATTTT. It encodes CASNSPYSGASTDTQYF.

The chain uses TRBV6-5 and TRBJ1-1; D may be TRBD1 (6 bases). This CDR3 is 13 amino acids long. Germline CDR1 reads MNHEY; CDR2 reads SVGAGI. Trimming took off 7 bases at V and 3 bases at J, with 12 bases between the two ends. CDR3 region: CASTHRAHTEAFF. CDR3 coding DNA: TGTGCCAGCACCCACAGGGCCCACACTGAAGCTTTCTTT.

The chain uses TRBV6-5 and TRBJ1-5, with 7 bases matching TRBD1. The length of the CDR3 is 16 residues. V lost 0 bases to trimming and J lost 3 bases; unmatched junction nucleotides: 5. The germline V gene has CDR1 MNHEY and CDR2 SVGAGI. The chain's CDR3 is CASSYSFDRANQPQHF. The CDR3 bases are TGTGCCAGCAGTTACTCCTTCGACAGGGCCAATCAGCCCCAGCATTTT.

The gene calls are TRBV9 and TRBJ1-1, with TRBD1 identical over 9 bases. CDR1 and CDR2 (germline): SGDLS, YYNGEE. V shed 0 bases, J shed 5 bases, and the junction held 11 bases outside the gene matches. This CDR3 is built from 17 residues. CDR3 in amino acids: CASSVGPHPGQGTEAFF. For the CDR3, the DNA is TGTGCCAGCAGCGTAGGTCCTCACCCGGGACAGGGAACTGAAGCTTTCTTT.

This chain joins TRBV6-6 and TRBJ2-2; no firm D call. From germline, CDR1 is MNHNY and CDR2 SVGAGI (reference sequence). The ends were cut back, 2 bases at V and 4 bases at J, with 5 bases in the middle. This CDR3 comprises 13 residues. CDR3 residues: CASSYLSTGELFF. In nucleotides, the CDR3 is TGTGCCAGCAGTTACCTATCCACCGGGGAGCTGTTTTTT.

The genes are TRBV6-1 and TRBJ1-1, with 8 nucleotides matching TRBD1. The germline CDR1 and CDR2 sequences are MNHNS and SASEGT. V lost 1 base to trimming and J lost 1 base; unmatched junction nucleotides: 8. The CDR3 consists of 17 residues. The CDR3 sequence: CASSEDGQGWGNTEAFF. The DNA for the CDR3 is TGTGCCAGCAGTGAAGACGGACAGGGATGGGGGAACACTGAAGCTTTCTTT.

The CDR3 loop is CASSIARSSYNEQFF. The CDR3 DNA reads as TGTGCCAGTAGTATAGCACGGAGCTCCTACAATGAGCAGTTCTTC. The rearrangement links TRBV19 to TRBJ2-1; D is unclear. The V end lost 1 base, the J end lost 0 bases, and 7 bases lay between the germline ends. The germline V gene encodes CDR1 LNHDA and CDR2 SQIVND (reference sequence). The CDR3 runs 15 residues.

The gene calls are TRBV30 and TRBJ1-5; 9 bases map to TRBD1. Germline CDR1 and CDR2: GTSNPN and SVGIG (reference sequence). The CDR3 spans 14 residues. V gave up 3 bases and J gave up 7 bases; unmatched junction bases: 7. This chain's CDR3 is CAWSPDRGSQPQHF. The CDR3 nucleotides read TGTGCCTGGAGCCCTGACAGGGGGTCACAGCCCCAGCATTTT.

This chain uses TRBV5-4 with TRBJ2-7; D gene uncertain. Trimming took off 3 bases at V and 3 bases at J, with 19 bases between the two ends. The CDR3 runs 16 residues. From germline, CDR1 is SGHNT and CDR2 YYREEE (reference sequence). The CDR3 loop reads CASSSKTLTRGYEQYF. DNA of the CDR3: TGTGCCAGCAGCTCTAAAACACTCACACGAGGCTACGAGCAGTACTTC. Together with reference TRBV5-4 and TRBJ2-7, the CDR3 gives the full variable domain: ETGVTQSPTHLIKTRGQQVTLRCSSQSGHNTVSWYQQALGQGPQFIFQYYREEENGRGNFPPRFSGLQFPNYSSELNVNALELDDSALYLCASSSKTLTRGYEQYFGPGTRLTVT.

This sequence joins TRBV7-2 and TRBJ1-4; unclear D gene. The germline V and J ends were trimmed by 1 base and 5 bases, with 8 bases remaining between them. The germline V gene encodes CDR1 SGHTA and CDR2 FQGNSA. The CDR3 has 14 amino acids. The CDR3, as DNA: TGTGCCAGCAGCTTAGGGTATATAAATGAAAAACTGTTTTTT. Its protein product is CASSLGYINEKLFF.

The rearrangement joins TRBV7-8 to TRBJ2-6, with 7 bases identical to TRBD2. CDR1 SGHVS and CDR2 FQNEAQ come from the germline V gene. There are 15 residues in the CDR3. Trimming removed 4 bases from V and 0 bases from J; junction bases left unmatched: 0. The DNA for the CDR3 is TGTGCCAGCAGCTGGGGGGGCTCTGGGGCCAACGTCCTGACTTTC. Translated: CASSWGGSGANVLTF.

The chain joins TRBV19 to TRBJ2-5, with a tentative D call TRBD1 (6 bases). This CDR3 region has 17 residues. Deletions cut 3 bases from V and 5 bases from J, with 22 bases between. Germline CDR1 reads LNHDA; CDR2 reads SQIVND (reference sequence). CDR3: CASSMTVGYRVEETQYF. The CDR3 DNA follows: TGTGCCAGTAGTATGACGGTGGGGTACAGGGTTGAGGAGACCCAGTACTTC.

V gene TRBV29-1 combines with J gene TRBJ2-7; TRBD1 is a possible D gene (6 bases). Germline V gene lookup returns CDR1 SQVTM and CDR2 ANQGSEA. The CDR3 loop spans 12 amino acids. With 8 bases removed from V and 2 bases from J, the gap between germline ends came to 13 bases. CDR3 DNA: TGCAGCCTAATGACAGGAACCTACGAGCAGTACTTC. This translates into CSLMTGTYEQYF.

This clone was picked up a small number of times. The chain is built from TRBV4-3 and TRBJ1-2, with a tentative D call TRBD1 (6 bases). Germline V gene sequence: CDR1 LGHNA, CDR2 YSLEER. Between the trimmed V and J ends, which lost 2 bases and 7 bases, there was a span of 14 bases. The length of the CDR3 is 14 residues. CDR3 in DNA: TGCGCCAGCAGCCAATCCTATGCAGGGGCTGGCTACACCTTC. Translated, it gives CASSQSYAGAGYTF.

The chain carries TRBV5-1 and TRBJ1-2; 10 nucleotides line up with TRBD1. Germline assignment: CDR1 SGHRS and CDR2 YFSETQ. The CDR3 is 16 residues long. Trimming cost V 4 bases and J 8 bases; bases outside gene matches: 14. CDR3 DNA sequence: TGCGCCAGCAGCCCCAACCTTGGACAGGGGGGAGGAGGCTACACCTTC. It encodes CASSPNLGQGGGGYTF. Filled out from reference TRBV5-1 and TRBJ1-2, the complete variable domain reads KAGVTQTPRYLIKTRGQQVTLSCSPISGHRSVSWYQQTPGQGLQFLFEYFSETQRNKGNFPGRFSGRQFSNSRSEMNVSTLELGDSALYLCASSPNLGQGGGGYTFGSGTRLTVV.

This clone appeared a few times. CDR3 region: CASTVMGGSVTGELFF. CDR3 bases: TGTGCCAGTACCGTGATGGGGGGATCGGTCACCGGGGAGCTGTTTTTT. The chain uses TRBV19 and TRBJ2-2; a possible D gene is TRBD2 (6 bases). The CDR3 consists of 16 residues. From germline, CDR1 is LNHDA and CDR2 SQIVND (reference sequence). V was pared by 7 bases and J by 4 bases, with 19 bases between.

The count of this clone is one. The V call is TRBV29-1, the J call TRBJ1-3; D not certain. This CDR3 is 14 amino acids long. Germline CDR1 is SQVTM and CDR2 is ANQGSEA. V lost 0 bases to trimming and J lost 0 bases, with 6 bases between them. This CDR3 is CSVEETNSGNTIYF. Here the CDR3 DNA reads TGCAGCGTTGAAGAGACTAACTCTGGAAACACCATATATTTT.

This chain uses TRBV9 with TRBJ2-2; D assignment may be TRBD1 or TRBD2 (6 bases each). The V and J ends lost 8 bases and 4 bases respectively, with 12 bases between them. Germline V gene data show CDR1 as SGDLS and CDR2 as YYNGEE. This CDR3 has 13 amino acids. Written as DNA, the CDR3 is TGTGCCAGTAAAGAGGGGGGCACCGGGGAGCTGTTTTTT. The encoded protein is CASKEGGTGELFF.

This rearrangement joins TRBV20-1 to TRBJ2-7; D remains unclear. The CDR3 runs 11 residues. V was trimmed by 0 bases and J by 7 bases, leaving 7 bases between them. Per the germline V gene, CDR1 is DFQATT and CDR2 is SNEGSKA (reference sequence). The chain's CDR3 is CSARDLTEQYF. CDR3 nucleotide sequence: TGCAGTGCTAGAGATTTAACGGAGCAGTACTTC.

This chain uses TRBV5-1 with TRBJ2-7; TRBD2 matches 8 bases. The J segment lost 6 bases and the V segment lost 3 bases, leaving 17 bases of the junction unmatched. The germline V gene encodes CDR1 SGHRS and CDR2 YFSETQ. The CDR3 length is 17 residues. The CDR3 DNA reads TGCGCCAGCAGCTCGCTACACCGGGAGGGTCCAAATTCCGAGCAGTACTTC. This encodes CASSSLHREGPNSEQYF.

There are a few counts of this clone. The rearrangement uses TRBV19 and TRBJ1-2; D call uncertain. The CDR3 has 13 amino acids. Germline loops: CDR1 LNHDA, CDR2 SQIVND (reference sequence). Between the trimmed V and J ends, which lost 5 bases and 1 base, there was a span of 8 bases. Written as DNA, the CDR3 is TGTGCCAGTAGTTTAGCTCATAACTATGGCTACACCTTC. Translating it yields CASSLAHNYGYTF.